Presented here are 26 T cell receptor beta chains from one specimen sequenced in a study of tumor and adjacent non-tumor tissue in lung cancer. This sample's RNA came from whole unsorted tissue. Three rounds of nested PCR, following a modified ARM-PCR protocol, produced the TCRbeta library. Each CDR3 protein is one row after TCRdb ran MiXCR on the multiplex PCR reads. Of approximately 150,000 distinct CDR3 sequences in the sample, around 66% are singletons; the top ten hold 15% to 20%. The material sequenced was lung tumor tissue. Receptors originate from a man aged 60-69 years with small cell lung cancer.

The sample holds a few counts of this clonotype. The V call is TRBV6-2 or TRBV6-3, the J call TRBJ2-7; D possibly uses TRBD1 or TRBD2 (5 bases each). The CDR3 runs 12 residues. V lost 2 bases, J lost 4 bases, and 6 bases lay in between. Germline V gives CDR1 MNHEY, CDR2 SVGEGT. CDR3 in DNA: TGTGCCAGCAGTTACGGGACGTACGAGCAGTACTTC. As protein: CASSYGTYEQYF.

This rearrangement joins TRBV20-1 to TRBJ1-2, with 8 nucleotides matching TRBD1. The CDR3 covers 12 residues. Germline V gives CDR1 DFQATT, CDR2 SNEGSKA (reference sequence). The V segment lost 2 bases and the J segment 8 bases; nucleotides outside the gene matches: 4. Here the CDR3 reads CSARQGAAGYTF. DNA for the CDR3: TGCAGTGCTAGACAGGGGGCGGCGGGCTACACCTTC.

Regarding this clonotype: Since a much larger clone is just one base distant, this may be a read error. Lacking the conserved final phenylalanine or tryptophan, this CDR3 likely reflects a read error. The rearrangement links TRBV6-1 to TRBJ2-7; no definite D call. CDR3 length equals 13 residues. V was clipped by 1 base and J by 3 bases, with 7 bases between them. The germline CDR1 and CDR2 sequences are MNHNS and SASEGT. CDR3 region: CASSEEVFYEQYL. The CDR3 DNA reads as TGTGCCAGCAGTGAAGAGGTATTCTACGAGCAGTACCTC.

This chain uses TRBV11-3 with TRBJ2-3; D may be TRBD1 (7 bases). The V gene lost 5 bases and the J gene lost 2 bases, with 20 bases spanning the gap. Germline V gene sequence: CDR1 SGHNT, CDR2 YENEEA. CDR3 size: 17 residues. CDR3 nucleotide sequence: TGTGCCAGCAGCGGGACAGATAGCGGTTCCCCCACAGATACGCAGTATTTT. Protein sequence: CASSGTDSGSPTDTQYF.

Comment on this clonotype: Germline is not matched at one junction end, which may reflect a read error. The rearrangement joins TRBV11-2 to TRBJ2-3, with TRBD1 as a possible D gene (6 bases). The J call is in doubt because the DNA end fits TRBJ1-5 better. The CDR3 has 16 residues. Germline V gene data show CDR1 as SGHAT and CDR2 as FQNNGV. The CDR3 sequence is CASSSTQGGGTDTQHF. The CDR3 DNA sequence: TGTGCTAGCAGCTCAACTCAAGGAGGGGGAACAGATACGCAGCATTTT.

CDR3 nucleotide sequence: TGTGCCAGCAGAGGTAGGGGCAAAGGGTCGGACGAGCAGTACGTC. It specifies CASRGRGKGSDEQYV. The V gene is TRBV2, the J gene TRBJ2-7, with a tentative D call TRBD1 (5 bases). Trimming pared 6 bases from V and 5 bases from J, leaving 20 bases between. Germline V gene lookup returns CDR1 SNHLY and CDR2 FYNNEI. CDR3 length: 15 residues.

This clonotype was found once. The germline gene is not matched at one end of the junction; a read error may be the cause. The chain combines TRBV6-2 or TRBV6-3 with TRBJ2-1; D call uncertain. Germline assignment: CDR1 MNHEY and CDR2 SVGEGT. The CDR3 is 16 residues long. The chain's CDR3 is CVSSYSFTWVSNEQFF. CDR3 nucleotides: TGTGTCAGCAGTTACTCGTTCACTTGGGTTAGTAATGAGCAGTTCTTC.

The chain is built from TRBV20-1 and TRBJ2-1; 10 positions agree with TRBD2. Germline V gene sequence: CDR1 DFQATT, CDR2 SNEGSKA (reference sequence). The CDR3 spans 16 residues. The trim removed 1 base at V and 0 bases at J, leaving 3 bases unmatched. For the CDR3, the DNA is TGCAGTGCTAGAGTAGCGGGAGGAAGCTCCTACAATGAGCAGTTCTTC. Protein sequence: CSARVAGGSSYNEQFF.

Points on this clonotype: At one end, the junction sequence differs from germline, possibly due to a read error. The V gene is TRBV10-3, the J gene TRBJ2-5; possibly TRBD1 for D (5 bases). The CDR3 is 12 residues long. Looked up from germline, CDR1 is ENHRY and CDR2 is SYGVKD. CDR3 nucleotides: TGTGTCATCAGTGAGGACATGGGGTCCCAGTACTTC. Translation gives CVISEDMGSQYF.

The chain employs TRBV12-3 or TRBV12-4 and TRBJ1-3; D is unresolved. Trimming stripped 3 bases from V and 0 bases from J, with 6 bases between. The CDR3 sequence is 14 residues long. The CDR3 here is CASSLDYSGNTIYF. Written as DNA, the CDR3 is TGTGCCAGCAGTTTGGACTACTCTGGAAACACCATATATTTT.

Of note for this clonotype: Mismatch with germline at one junction end may stem from a read error. The chain is built from TRBV11-2 and TRBJ2-1; maybe TRBD1 (6 bases). This CDR3 is 14 amino acids long. CDR1 is SGHAT and CDR2 is FQNNGV in the germline V gene. In nucleotides, the CDR3 is TGTGTCAGCAGCCCCCTTGGGGGCTACATTGAGCAGTTCTTC. Translated, it gives CVSSPLGGYIEQFF.

On this clonotype itself: Relative to the germline gene, one junction end is altered; a read error may explain this. The V gene is TRBV12-3 or TRBV12-4, the J gene TRBJ1-3, with D unclear. This CDR3 is built from 14 residues. CDR3 sequence: CASSSPGSGNTIHF. In nucleotides, the CDR3 is TGTGCCAGCAGTTCGCCGGGTTCTGGAAACACCATACATTTT.

In regard to this clonotype: One junction end disagrees with the germline gene, perhaps due to a read error. V usage is TRBV10-3 and J usage is TRBJ2-1; a weak D match, TRBD2 (5 bases). The germline CDR1 and CDR2 sequences are ENHRY and SYGVKD. The CDR3 is made up of 16 amino acids. CDR3 loop: CAISESGGGPYNEQCF. The CDR3 DNA sequence: TGTGCCATCAGTGAGTCGGGTGGCGGGCCGTACAATGAGCAGTGCTTC.

Concerning this clonotype: Possible read error: a much larger clone is one base away. The J gene is TRBJ2-1, the V gene TRBV20-1, with D maybe TRBD1 (5 bases). V lost 0 bases to trimming and J lost 12 bases, with 18 bases between them. Looked up from germline, CDR1 is DFQATT and CDR2 is SNEGSKA (reference sequence). The CDR3 spans 14 residues. CDR3 loop: CSARDLGAHAGQFF. CDR3 DNA: TGCAGTGCTAGAGATTTAGGGGCTCACGCCGGGCAGTTCTTC.

Only one count was recorded for this clonotype. The chain has TRBV19 and TRBJ2-2, with 9 positions matching TRBD1. CDR3 length: 15 amino acids. With 7 bases clipped from V and 10 bases from J, the junction kept 13 bases outside the gene matches. Germline assignment: CDR1 LNHDA and CDR2 SQIVND (reference sequence). This CDR3 is CASTKTGGAPVELFF. CDR3 bases: TGTGCCAGTACCAAGACAGGGGGTGCTCCCGTGGAGCTGTTTTTT.

As concerns this clonotype: The CDR3 end shows no conserved phenylalanine or tryptophan, and so a read error is likely. V is TRBV4-1 and J is TRBJ2-5, with 7 bases lining up with TRBD2. The CDR3 is 15 residues long. The germline V gene encodes CDR1 MGHRA and CDR2 YSYEKL. V lost 3 bases to trimming and J lost 1 base; unmatched junction nucleotides: 5. The CDR3 DNA reads TGCGCCAGCAGCCAGGGAGGGTTTCTCCAAGAGACCCAGTACATC. This translates into CASSQGGFLQETQYI.

A remark on this clonotype: The conserved closing phenylalanine or tryptophan is absent in this CDR3, likely reflecting a read error. The chain employs TRBV6-2 or TRBV6-3 and TRBJ2-3; 7 nucleotides agree with TRBD2. CDR1 and CDR2 from the germline V gene are MNHEY and SVGEGT. This CDR3 has 16 amino acids. The CDR3 is CASSYGTSVRTDKQYL. CDR3 nucleotides: TGTGCCAGCAGTTACGGAACTAGCGTACGCACAGATAAGCAGTATTTA.

This clonotype has more than one count but fewer than ten. This clone may be a read error of a much larger clone one base away. The CDR3 loop reads CVSSFGQGGSPLHF. CDR3 DNA: TGTGTCAGCAGTTTCGGACAGGGTGGTTCACCCCTCCACTTT. The rearrangement uses TRBV12-3 or TRBV12-4 and TRBJ1-6, with 8 bases that match TRBD1. There are 14 residues in the CDR3.

With regard to this clonotype: One junction end disagrees with the germline gene, perhaps due to a read error. The chain recombines TRBV20-1 with TRBJ2-5; 10 bases agree with TRBD2. The CDR3 extends over 15 amino acids. Germline CDR1 reads DFQATT; CDR2 reads SNEGSKA (reference sequence). In DNA form, the CDR3 reads TGCAGTGTTACCTCCGGGACTAGCGCCCAAGAAACCCAGTACTTC. This sequence encodes CSVTSGTSAQETQYF.

The rearrangement joins TRBV20-1 to TRBJ2-7; the match to TRBD2 covers 9 bases. This CDR3 contains 14 residues. Germline CDR1 is DFQATT and CDR2 is SNEGSKA (reference sequence). CDR3 region: CNARGLAGFYEQYV. CDR3 in DNA: TGCAATGCTAGGGGGCTAGCGGGATTCTACGAGCAGTACGTC.

Sample share makes this clonotype medium-sized. The chain has TRBV20-1 and TRBJ2-5, with D perhaps TRBD1 (5 bases). V was trimmed by 0 bases and J by 10 bases, leaving 27 bases between them. The CDR3 sequence is 17 residues long. Germline V gene sequence: CDR1 DFQATT, CDR2 SNEGSKA (reference sequence). The CDR3 DNA sequence: TGCAGTGCTAGAGATCATGGGGCGGCCAACAGTCAATTTCTCCAGTACTTC. Protein product: CSARDHGAANSQFLQYF.

The rearrangement joins TRBV29-1 to TRBJ2-1; TRBD2 matches at 9 bases. Germline CDR1 is SQVTM and CDR2 is ANQGSEA. CDR3 length: 14 residues. J lost 11 bases, V lost 0 bases, and 8 bases had no gene match. The CDR3 is CSVEEGGRVGKQFF. In DNA, the CDR3 is TGCAGCGTTGAAGAGGGCGGGAGGGTCGGGAAGCAGTTCTTC.

Regarding this clonotype: The junction shows a germline mismatch at one end, possibly a read error. This chain joins TRBV20-1 and TRBJ2-1; D is possibly TRBD1 or TRBD2 (10 bases each). The CDR3 is 17 amino acids. Germline CDR1 and CDR2: DFQATT and SNEGSKA (reference sequence). The CDR3 coding sequence is TGCAGTGCCCCGGGACTAGCGACAGGGGGCCTCTACGATGAGCAGTTCTTC. Translating it yields CSAPGLATGGLYDEQFF.

The CDR3 DNA reads TGTGCCAGCAGCAAGGAGGGAGGTACTGAAACCTTCTTT. It translates to CASSKEGGTETFF. The J gene is TRBJ1-1, the V gene TRBV11-3; no definite D call. V dropped 5 bases and J dropped 14 bases, with 21 bases sitting between them. The CDR3 length is 13 residues. Germline-derived CDR1 and CDR2 are SGHNT and YENEEA.

A word on this clonotype: This is likely a read error, given that the CDR3 carries no conserved phenylalanine or tryptophan at its end. This chain links TRBV11-2 with TRBJ2-4, with a weak D call TRBD2 (6 bases). The CDR3 sequence is 13 residues long. V lost 0 bases and J lost 12, with 12 bases in between. Per germline, CDR1 SGHAT and CDR2 FQNNGV. Here the CDR3 reads CASSLEAAGTQYL. CDR3 coding DNA: TGTGCCAGCAGCTTAGAGGCAGCGGGCACTCAGTACTTA.

Details on this clonotype: A read error may account for a junction end that differs from germline. The gene calls are TRBV20-1 and TRBJ2-1; D uncertain. In germline, CDR1 is DFQATT, CDR2 SNEGSKA (reference sequence). CDR3 length equals 13 residues. CDR3 region: CNARDSKETEQLF. The CDR3 bases are TGCAATGCTAGAGACTCTAAGGAGACTGAGCAGCTCTTC.